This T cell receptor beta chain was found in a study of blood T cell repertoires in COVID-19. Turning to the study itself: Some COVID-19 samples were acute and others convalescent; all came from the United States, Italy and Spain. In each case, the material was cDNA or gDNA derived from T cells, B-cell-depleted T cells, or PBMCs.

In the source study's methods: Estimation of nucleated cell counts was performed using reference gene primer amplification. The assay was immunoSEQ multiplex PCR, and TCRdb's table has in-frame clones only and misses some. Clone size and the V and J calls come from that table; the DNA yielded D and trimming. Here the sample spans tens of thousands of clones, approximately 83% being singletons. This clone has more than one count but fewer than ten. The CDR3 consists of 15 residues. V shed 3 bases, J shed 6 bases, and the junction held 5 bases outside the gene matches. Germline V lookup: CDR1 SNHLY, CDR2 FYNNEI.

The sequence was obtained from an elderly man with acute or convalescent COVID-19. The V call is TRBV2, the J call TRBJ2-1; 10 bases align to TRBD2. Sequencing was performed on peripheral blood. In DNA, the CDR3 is TGTGCCAGCAGTGAGAGACTAGCGGGTGGCAATGAGCAGTTCTTC. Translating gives CASSERLAGGNEQFF.